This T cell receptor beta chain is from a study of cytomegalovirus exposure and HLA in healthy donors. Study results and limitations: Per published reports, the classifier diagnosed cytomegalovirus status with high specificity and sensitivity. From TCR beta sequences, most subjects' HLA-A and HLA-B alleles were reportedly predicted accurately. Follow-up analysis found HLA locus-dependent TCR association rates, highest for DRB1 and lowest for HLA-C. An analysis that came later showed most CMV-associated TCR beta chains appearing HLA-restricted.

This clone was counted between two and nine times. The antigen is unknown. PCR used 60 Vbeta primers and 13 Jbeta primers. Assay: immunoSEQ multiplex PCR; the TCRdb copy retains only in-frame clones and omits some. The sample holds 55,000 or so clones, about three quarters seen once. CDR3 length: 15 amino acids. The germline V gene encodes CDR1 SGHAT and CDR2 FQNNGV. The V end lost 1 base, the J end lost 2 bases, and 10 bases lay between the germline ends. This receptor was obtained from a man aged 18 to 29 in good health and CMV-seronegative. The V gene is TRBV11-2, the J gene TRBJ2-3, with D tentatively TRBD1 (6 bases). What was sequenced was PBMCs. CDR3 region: CASSLGGPLTDTQYF. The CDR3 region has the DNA TGTGCCAGCAGCTTAGGGGGGCCGCTCACAGATACGCAGTATTTT.